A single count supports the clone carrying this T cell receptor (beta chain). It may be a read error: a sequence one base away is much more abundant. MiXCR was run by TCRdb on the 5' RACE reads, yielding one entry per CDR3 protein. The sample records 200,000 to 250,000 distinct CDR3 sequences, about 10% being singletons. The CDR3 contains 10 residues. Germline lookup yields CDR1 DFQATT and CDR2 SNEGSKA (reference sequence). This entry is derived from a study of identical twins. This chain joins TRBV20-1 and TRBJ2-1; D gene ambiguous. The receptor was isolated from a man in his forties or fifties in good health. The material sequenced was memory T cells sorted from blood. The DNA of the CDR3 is TGCAGTCTATCCGCGAATGAGCAGATCTTC. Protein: CSLSANEQIF.